The present TCR beta chain was sequenced within a study of beta chain features in type 1 diabetes (dated by TCRdb to the late 2010s). About the study as a whole: Mean age, gender distribution, total cell number and subset yield were not different between patients and healthy donors. Across all samples, 90 million to 130 million sorted cells were examined, and cell number per subset correlated strongly with RNA yield. In the study, recently diagnosed type 1 diabetes patients and matched healthy donors were compared on the TCRB repertoires of their sorted circulating CD4+ T cell subsets. Whereas all 28 donors provided naive and central memory subsets, regulatory and stem cell-like memory subsets were isolated from just 8 patients and roughly 8 healthy donors.

On the study overall, not on this receptor specifically: Because cDNA rather than genomic DNA was sequenced, highly expressing activated cells could have been over-represented, although no difference in activation and CD3 levels was found between groups. Fewer insertions and more nucleotide deletions at VDJ recombination sites were observed in patients with type 1 diabetes, implying thymic rearrangement abnormalities. A moderate but significant shortening of TCRB CDR3 length was observed in type 1 diabetes patients in all four CD4+ subsets. Because the HLA sub-analyses included only small numbers of individuals, any influence of HLA type on TCRB rearrangement was left unresolved. PCR might favor shorter templates, but patient and control samples were amplified and corrected together, so any skew would affect both groups equally. Naive, central memory and regulatory TCRB repertoires appeared to be more alike among patients than among healthy donors.

Each donor gave one peripheral blood draw, roughly 0.11 L on average, collected into heparinised tubes. A BD FACSAria II and a panel including CD45RO, CCR7, CD25, CD127, CD95 and CD27 were used to sort naive, central memory, regulatory and stem cell-like memory CD4+ T cells. A purity above 95% was achieved for all sorted populations. PBMCs were separated immediately by Lymphoprep density gradient centrifugation and were stained directly, without being cultured. To minimize batch effects, samples were stained and sorted in pairs, one healthy donor with one patient per experiment. The germline V gene yields ENHRY for CDR1 and SYGVKD for CDR2. Measured from the cysteine to the phenylalanine, the CDR3 is 12 residues long. Of the read, only the CDR3 DNA is kept; its 36 bases are in frame from base 1. V is pared back by 9 bases and J by 3 bases, with 9 bases lying between the germline termini. The entire amount of isolated RNA was reverse transcribed using the High Capacity cDNA Reverse Transcription Kit, so the sequenced TCRB transcripts were expressed ones. Naive, central memory and regulatory T cell samples underwent deep immunoSEQ sequencing, averaging approximately 3.3 million total reads per sample. Sorted cells were lysed in RLT buffer, and RNA was extracted using DNase-treated RNeasy Micro or Mini kits according to cell number. To prevent cross-contamination, each cell subset was processed individually, whereas patient and healthy donor samples were processed jointly. Using the immunoSEQ multiplex PCR, TCRB sequences were amplified from cDNA into 87-bp fragments spanning the CDR3 region. Sequencing of the amplicons was performed on the Illumina HiSeq platform. Regarding the original processing steps: PCR bias was corrected computationally using synthetic template baselines, and reads within Hamming distance 2 were collapsed, with unmergeable singletons discarded. Reads were aligned against IMGT to assign V, D and J genes, CDR3 length and insertions or deletions at six rearrangement sites. Clonotype counts were normalized to sorted cell number within each subset before computing true diversity and Gini coefficients with the tcR R package. The overlap coefficient, calculated on TCRB nucleotide sequences, was used to measure repertoire sharing. TCRdb's version of the immuneACCESS table is confined to in-frame rearrangements and falls short of the full clone set. An unresolved V gene accounts for under half of the shortfall where checked; the remainder is of unknown origin. V and J calls and clone size come straight from that table; D and trimming were deduced from the DNA. The sample yields 120,000 or so clones; roughly 17% were counted once. Around 2.5% of the sample comes from the top ten.

Remarks on this clone: The clone's antigen remains unknown. It has no much larger one-base neighbor in the sample; base qualities were not kept.

The sample consisted of central memory CD4+ T cells from blood. The TCR was taken from a man younger than 30 with type 1 diabetes. In this chain, TRBV10-3 is recombined with TRBJ1-5; the D gene cannot be named for sure. In nucleotides, the sequence is TGTGCCATATCAGAAAACAATCAGCCCCAGCATTTT. Protein translation: CAISENNQPQHF.